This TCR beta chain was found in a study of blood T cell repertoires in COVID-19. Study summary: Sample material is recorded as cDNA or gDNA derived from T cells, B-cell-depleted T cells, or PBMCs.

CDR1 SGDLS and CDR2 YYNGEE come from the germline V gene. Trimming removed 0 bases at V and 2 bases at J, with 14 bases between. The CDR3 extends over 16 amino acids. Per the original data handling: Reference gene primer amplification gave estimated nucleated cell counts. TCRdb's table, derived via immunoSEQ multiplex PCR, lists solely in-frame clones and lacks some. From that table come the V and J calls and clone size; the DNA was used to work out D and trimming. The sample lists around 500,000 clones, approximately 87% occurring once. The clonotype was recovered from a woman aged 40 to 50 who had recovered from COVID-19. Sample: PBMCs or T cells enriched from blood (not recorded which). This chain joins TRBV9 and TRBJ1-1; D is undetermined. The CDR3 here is CASSVATLTENTEAFF. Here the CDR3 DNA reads TGTGCCAGCAGCGTAGCGACCTTAACAGAAAACACTGAAGCTTTCTTT.